This T cell receptor beta chain was observed in a study of T cells expressing NK-cell markers. Study summary: Eight donors were sequenced, of whom seven were HCMV-seropositive, while the remaining one was HCMV-seronegative.

The CDR3 spans 17 residues. CDR1 and CDR2 from the germline V gene are SGHTA and FQGTGA. TCRdb reanalyzed the 5' RACE reads, giving one entry per CDR3 protein sequence and no DNA. Its table records 440,000 or so distinct CDR3 sequences. Sequencing was performed on blood T cells: a sorted CD56 or NKG2C T cell subset, CD4+ or CD8+ T cells, or bulk PBMC T cells (not recorded which). The V gene is TRBV7-3, the J gene TRBJ2-1; TCRdb names TRBD2, which stays unverified in the absence of DNA. This receptor was obtained from a woman aged 18-70 years in good health. CDR3 amino acids: CASSLTGGLADYNEQFF.